This T cell receptor beta chain was sequenced in a study of beta chain features in type 1 diabetes. Overall study: 107,917,701 sorted cells were examined across all samples. Study outcomes and limitations: Moderate but significant shortening of TCRB CDR3s was recorded in all four CD4+ subsets from Type 1 diabetes patients. PCR might favor shorter templates, but any such skew would affect patients and controls equally.

As regards this clone: What it binds is not known.

With 7 bases removed from V and 5 bases from J, the gap between germline ends came to 24 bases. Germline CDR1 is MDHEN and CDR2 is SYDVKM. The CDR3 has 17 residues. Expressed TCRB transcripts were sequenced, since all the RNA that had been isolated was reverse transcribed. Profiled with immunoSEQ multiplex PCR; TCRdb holds only in-frame clones, not every one. This sample yields about 660,000 clones, of which about an eighth are seen a single time; roughly 0.04% belongs to the top ten. This TCR derives from a young man with type 1 diabetes. The sequencing input was naive CD4+ T cells from blood. The rearrangement links TRBV28 to TRBJ2-1; possibly TRBD1 or TRBD2 for D (7 bases each). The CDR3 nucleotides read TGTGCCAGCATTCCGTCGGGGTGGCAGGGGGGGAACAATGAGCAGTTCTTC. This encodes CASIPSGWQGGNNEQFF.